Listed below are T cell receptor beta chains from one sample, sequenced in a study of identical twins. TCRdb ran MiXCR on the 5' RACE reads and lists one entry per CDR3 protein. The top ten hold about 8.1% of the sample, which has roughly 350,000 distinct CDR3 sequences, roughly 9% seen once. What was sequenced was naive T cells sorted from blood. The receptors shown here come from a woman in her 50s in good health. The CDR3 runs from the conserved cysteine through the conserved F or W. Each record gives: D gene, clone size, V gene, CDR3 length, J gene, CDR3 DNA, CDR3 protein. D genes are given only for firm matches. Clone size is shown for a subset of rows, as once, few, many or a class of expanded clone.

D gene: -
clone size: -
V gene: TRBV10-3
CDR3 length: 15
J gene: TRBJ2-7
CDR3 DNA: TGTGCCATCAGTGCAGCGAGCGGCACCCACTACGAGCAGTACTTC
CDR3 protein: CAISAASGTHYEQYF

D gene: -
clone size: -
V gene: TRBV18
CDR3 length: 14
J gene: TRBJ2-4
CDR3 DNA: TGTGCCAGCTCACCACCATCTGGGAGAAACATTCAGTACTTC
CDR3 protein: CASSPPSGRNIQYF

D gene: -
clone size: -
V gene: TRBV4-1
CDR3 length: 16
J gene: TRBJ1-3
CDR3 DNA: TGCGCCAGCAGCCAAGATACAGGAACCTCTGGAAACACCATATATTTT
CDR3 protein: CASSQDTGTSGNTIYF

D gene: -
clone size: -
V gene: TRBV4-2
CDR3 length: 18
J gene: TRBJ2-5
CDR3 DNA: TGTGCCAGCAGCCAAGCGGGGGGCTGGGGCAGGCGCCAAGAGACCCAGTACTTC
CDR3 protein: CASSQAGGWGRRQETQYF

D gene: TRBD1
clone size: once
V gene: TRBV10-2
CDR3 length: 15
J gene: TRBJ1-1
CDR3 DNA: TGCGCCAGCAGCTTCACCGGACAGGGGGCCGTGGAAGCTTTCTTT
CDR3 protein: CASSFTGQGAVEAFF

D gene: -
clone size: many
V gene: TRBV12-3/TRBV12-4
CDR3 length: 14
J gene: TRBJ1-5
CDR3 DNA: TGTGCCAGCACCCCATCGGGGGGCTATCAGCCCCAGCATTTT
CDR3 protein: CASTPSGGYQPQHF

D gene: -
clone size: many
V gene: TRBV11-2
CDR3 length: 15
J gene: TRBJ2-3
CDR3 DNA: TGTGCCAGCAGCTTAGATGGCTCGGGGAGGGATACGCAGTATTTT
CDR3 protein: CASSLDGSGRDTQYF

D gene: -
clone size: -
V gene: TRBV11-3
CDR3 length: 15
J gene: TRBJ2-1
CDR3 DNA: TGTGCCAGCAGCTCTCAGAGCCTCAGTCCCCGTGAGCAGTTCTTC
CDR3 protein: CASSSQSLSPREQFF

D gene: TRBD2
clone size: -
V gene: TRBV12-3/TRBV12-4
CDR3 length: 15
J gene: TRBJ2-7
CDR3 DNA: TGTGCCAGCAGTTTGGCTAGCGGGAGGTGGTACGAGCAGTACTTC
CDR3 protein: CASSLASGRWYEQYF

D gene: -
clone size: -
V gene: TRBV24-1
CDR3 length: 14
J gene: TRBJ2-3
CDR3 DNA: TGTGCCACCAGTGCTAGCCCTAGCACAGATACGCAGTATTTT
CDR3 protein: CATSASPSTDTQYF

D gene: -
clone size: few
V gene: TRBV29-1
CDR3 length: 12
J gene: TRBJ2-3
CDR3 DNA: TGCAGCCCCATGGGCCCGGATGGGACGCAGTATTTT
CDR3 protein: CSPMGPDGTQYF

D gene: -
clone size: few
V gene: TRBV4-2
CDR3 length: 16
J gene: TRBJ1-4
CDR3 DNA: TGTGCCAGCAGCCAAGGGGGCAGTGCAACTAATGAAAAACTGTTTTTT
CDR3 protein: CASSQGGSATNEKLFF

D gene: TRBD1
clone size: -
V gene: TRBV6-5
CDR3 length: 14
J gene: TRBJ2-5
CDR3 DNA: TGTGCCAGCAGGAAAACCGGGACAGAAAAGACCCAGTACTTC
CDR3 protein: CASRKTGTEKTQYF

D gene: -
clone size: few
V gene: TRBV28
CDR3 length: 11
J gene: TRBJ2-7
CDR3 DNA: TGTGCCAGCAGTTTATACGGGAAGCAGTACTTC
CDR3 protein: CASSLYGKQYF

D gene: TRBD2
clone size: -
V gene: TRBV20-1
CDR3 length: 15
J gene: TRBJ2-1
CDR3 DNA: TGCAGTGCTAGAGCGGGTAGCGGGACCTCAAGTGAGCAGTTCTTC
CDR3 protein: CSARAGSGTSSEQFF

D gene: TRBD1
clone size: many
V gene: TRBV7-8
CDR3 length: 15
J gene: TRBJ1-2
CDR3 DNA: TGTGCCAGCAGCCTGCCGGGACAGAACATTTATGGCTACACCTTC
CDR3 protein: CASSLPGQNIYGYTF

D gene: -
clone size: -
V gene: TRBV5-1
CDR3 length: 10
J gene: TRBJ2-4
CDR3 DNA: TGCGCCAGCAGCTTGGGGGGCCAGTACTTC
CDR3 protein: CASSLGGQYF

D gene: -
clone size: -
V gene: TRBV19
CDR3 length: 16
J gene: TRBJ1-1
CDR3 DNA: TGTGCCAGTAGTATACCAGGCAGCTTAATGAACACTGAAGCTTTCTTT
CDR3 protein: CASSIPGSLMNTEAFF

D gene: -
clone size: -
V gene: TRBV5-1
CDR3 length: 15
J gene: TRBJ2-1
CDR3 DNA: TGCGCCAGCAGCTTGGGAGGGACGGAATACAATGAGCAGTTCTTC
CDR3 protein: CASSLGGTEYNEQFF

D gene: TRBD1
clone size: -
V gene: TRBV2
CDR3 length: 17
J gene: TRBJ2-1
CDR3 DNA: TGTGCCAGCAGTTCTGGGACAGGGTTGATCACCTACAATGAGCAGTTCTTC
CDR3 protein: CASSSGTGLITYNEQFF

D gene: -
clone size: few
V gene: TRBV18
CDR3 length: 14
J gene: TRBJ1-2
CDR3 DNA: TGTGCCAGCTCACCAGAGAGGGTCGACTATGGCTACACCTTC
CDR3 protein: CASSPERVDYGYTF

D gene: -
clone size: few
V gene: TRBV7-2
CDR3 length: 13
J gene: TRBJ1-1
CDR3 DNA: TGTGCCAGCAGCTTTGCCTCGAACACTGAAGCTTTCTTT
CDR3 protein: CASSFASNTEAFF

D gene: -
clone size: many
V gene: TRBV29-1
CDR3 length: 10
J gene: TRBJ2-7
CDR3 DNA: TGCAGCGTTGTCATGAACGAGCAGTACTTC
CDR3 protein: CSVVMNEQYF

D gene: -
clone size: few
V gene: TRBV4-1
CDR3 length: 15
J gene: TRBJ2-5
CDR3 DNA: TGCGCCAGCAGCCAAGGATTGGTAGTCGAAGTAGCCCAGTACTTC
CDR3 protein: CASSQGLVVEVAQYF

D gene: TRBD2
clone size: few
V gene: TRBV12-3/TRBV12-4
CDR3 length: 15
J gene: TRBJ2-1
CDR3 DNA: TGTGCCAGCACCCTGACTAGCGGGCGGTCGGGTGAGCAGTTCTTC
CDR3 protein: CASTLTSGRSGEQFF

D gene: -
clone size: many
V gene: TRBV29-1
CDR3 length: 15
J gene: TRBJ1-1
CDR3 DNA: TGCAGCGTCAAGGGGACGGATCAATCTTTAACTGAAGCTTTCTTT
CDR3 protein: CSVKGTDQSLTEAFF

D gene: -
clone size: many
V gene: TRBV7-9
CDR3 length: 12
J gene: TRBJ2-2
CDR3 DNA: TGTGCCAGCAGCGCCAGTACCGGGGAGCTGTTTTTT
CDR3 protein: CASSASTGELFF

D gene: -
clone size: few
V gene: TRBV20-1
CDR3 length: 13
J gene: TRBJ1-2
CDR3 DNA: TGCAGTGCTGGCAGGGCCACTAACTATGGCTACACCTTC
CDR3 protein: CSAGRATNYGYTF

D gene: -
clone size: many
V gene: TRBV25-1
CDR3 length: 14
J gene: TRBJ2-7
CDR3 DNA: TGTGCCAGCAGGAGCCTTGGGGGGGGCGGCGAGCAGTACTTC
CDR3 protein: CASRSLGGGGEQYF